The 5 T cell receptor beta chains below come from one sample, sequenced in a study of identifying expanded T cells in peripheral blood. The protocol was immunoSEQ multiplex PCR, while the TCRdb copy is restricted to in-frame clones and leaves out a portion. The table lists around 85,000 clones, around 89% of them singletons, with 2.5% to 3.5% in the top ten. Sequenced material: blood. Receptors originate from a person aged 18 to 75 in good health.

The chain uses TRBV20-1 and TRBJ2-3, with a tentative D call TRBD2 (5 bases). V was pared by 8 bases and J by 4 bases, with 10 bases between. Germline V gives CDR1 DFQATT, CDR2 SNEGSKA (reference sequence). CDR3 length equals 11 residues. The CDR3 DNA reads TGCAGTCCAGCGGTCGCAGATACGCAGTATTTT. Protein: CSPAVADTQYF.

The V call is TRBV21-1, the J call TRBJ2-3; TRBD2 reflects the table's D call only, with no check against the DNA. TRBV21-1 is recorded as a pseudogene. The CDR3 length is 17 residues. The CDR3 coding sequence is TGTGCCAGCAGCAAAGTAGGGACTAGGCCTCACACAGATACGCAGTATTTT. Residues: CASSKVGTRPHTDTQYF.

The chain has TRBV5-6 and TRBJ2-7, with D unclear. The germline gives CDR1 SGHDT, CDR2 YYEEEE. Trimming shortened V by 2 bases and J by 4 bases, and 10 bases separated the two germline ends. The CDR3 loop spans 13 amino acids. This CDR3 reads CASSFLSDYEQYF. The CDR3 DNA reads TGTGCCAGCAGCTTCCTTTCGGATTACGAGCAGTACTTC.

The rearrangement joins TRBV14 to TRBJ1-3; D is unclear. Germline values: CDR1 SGHDN, CDR2 FVKESK. Trimming pared 0 bases from V and 0 bases from J, leaving 15 bases between. This CDR3 comprises 18 residues. CDR3 DNA: TGTGCCAGCAGCCAAGATATATCGGTGGCAGTCTCTGGAAACACCATATATTTT. Translating gives CASSQDISVAVSGNTIYF.

This rearrangement joins TRBV5-6 to TRBJ2-5, with D unclear. Germline-derived CDR1 and CDR2 are SGHDT and YYEEEE. The CDR3 runs to 13 residues. With 1 base removed from V and 2 bases from J, the gap between germline ends came to 6 bases. CDR3 amino acids: CASSLWQQETQYF. CDR3 DNA: TGTGCCAGCAGCTTGTGGCAGCAAGAGACCCAGTACTTC.